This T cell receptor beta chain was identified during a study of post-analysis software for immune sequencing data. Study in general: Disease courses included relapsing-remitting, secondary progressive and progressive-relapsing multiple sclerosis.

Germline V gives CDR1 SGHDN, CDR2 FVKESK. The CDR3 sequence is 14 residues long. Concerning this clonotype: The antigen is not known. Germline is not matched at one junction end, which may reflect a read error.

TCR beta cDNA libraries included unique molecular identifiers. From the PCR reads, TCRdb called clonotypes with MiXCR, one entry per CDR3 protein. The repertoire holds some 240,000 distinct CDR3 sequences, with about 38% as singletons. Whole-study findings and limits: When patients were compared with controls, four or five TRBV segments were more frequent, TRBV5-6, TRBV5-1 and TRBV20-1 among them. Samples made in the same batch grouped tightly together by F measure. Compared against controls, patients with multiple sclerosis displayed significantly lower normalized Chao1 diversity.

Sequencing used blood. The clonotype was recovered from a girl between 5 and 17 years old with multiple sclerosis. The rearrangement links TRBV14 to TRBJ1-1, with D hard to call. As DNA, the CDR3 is TGTGCCCGCAGCCAAGTCGCGGGGAGAACTGAAGCTTTCTTT. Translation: CARSQVAGRTEAFF.